Presented here are 18 T cell receptor beta chains from one specimen sequenced in a study of graft-versus-host responses after intestinal transplantation. The assay was immunoSEQ multiplex PCR, and TCRdb's table has in-frame clones only and misses some. The sample has around 120,000 clones; about nine tenths are singletons. These receptors' antigens are unknown. The sequenced sample was unstimulated CD4+ T cells sorted from spleen or lymph node cells, obtained before intestinal transplant. All receptors derive from a human donor who received an intestinal transplant.

This chain connects TRBV7-6 to TRBJ2-7, with 7 bases identical to TRBD2. The CDR3 runs to 17 residues. Unmatched junction bases numbered 17, after V lost 5 bases and J lost 4 bases. Germline lookup yields CDR1 SGHVS and CDR2 FNYEAQ. The CDR3 loop is CASSLSAGTTRSYEQYF. The CDR3, as DNA: TGTGCCAGCAGCCTAAGCGCCGGGACTACGAGATCATACGAGCAGTACTTC.

The table lists this clone with a count of one. The rearrangement uses TRBV28 and TRBJ1-2; D gene unclear. The CDR3 loop spans 14 amino acids. V was trimmed by 2 bases and J by 7 bases, leaving 14 bases between them. Germline CDR1 is MDHEN and CDR2 is SYDVKM. DNA for the CDR3: TGTGCCAGCAGTTTACCTCAACAGATCGGTGGCTACACCTTC. Encoded protein: CASSLPQQIGGYTF.

The chain joins TRBV5-1 to TRBJ2-2; TRBD1 is a possible D gene (5 bases). The germline V gene encodes CDR1 SGHRS and CDR2 YFSETQ. Trimming cost V 6 bases and J 6 bases, with 18 bases left between them. This CDR3 is 15 amino acids long. Here the CDR3 DNA reads TGCGCCAGCACCACAGGACAATCTTCGTCCGGGGAGCTGTTTTTT. Translation gives CASTTGQSSSGELFF.

CDR3 sequence (DNA): TGTGCCAGTAGTCCGGGGGAGGGTTGGGGGACCCAGTACTTC. Its protein product is CASSPGEGWGTQYF. This chain connects TRBV19 to TRBJ2-5; 7 nucleotides align to TRBD2. Per germline, CDR1 LNHDA and CDR2 SQIVND (reference sequence). Trimming cost V 5 bases and J 7 bases; bases outside gene matches: 10. The CDR3 consists of 14 residues.

This chain connects TRBV6-5 to TRBJ2-2; 8 bases agree with TRBD2. V gave up 4 bases and J gave up 6 bases; unmatched junction bases: 7. Germline CDR1 MNHEY, CDR2 SVGAGI. The CDR3 sequence is 15 residues long. Here the CDR3 DNA reads TGTGCCAGCAGTTTTGACGGGGGGGCCGCCGGGGAGCTGTTTTTT. It codes for CASSFDGGAAGELFF.

This clone was detected once. The junction differs from germline at one of its ends, possibly a read error. V and J are TRBV2 and TRBJ2-1, with unresolved D. Germline loops: CDR1 SNHLY, CDR2 FYNNEI. This CDR3 comprises 14 residues. The CDR3 loop reads CASRGARTYNEQFF. The CDR3 DNA reads as TGTGCCAGCAGAGGTGCTAGAACCTATAATGAGCAGTTCTTC.

The J gene is TRBJ1-2, the V gene TRBV7-2, with TRBD1 identical over 10 bases. The CDR3 contains 17 residues. Germline CDR1 SGHTA, CDR2 FQGNSA. The V segment lost 4 bases and the J segment 5 bases; nucleotides outside the gene matches: 13. The CDR3 region is CASSSPGTGDISYGYTF. Written as DNA, the CDR3 is TGTGCCAGCAGCTCCCCCGGGACAGGGGATATTTCGTATGGCTACACCTTC.

This rearrangement joins TRBV5-1 to TRBJ2-1; D unclear. V dropped 0 bases and J dropped 6 bases, with 13 bases sitting between them. CDR3 length equals 15 residues. Germline CDR1 and CDR2: SGHRS and YFSETQ. The CDR3 sequence is CASSLAGGTGNEQFF. CDR3 in DNA: TGCGCCAGCAGCTTGGCGGGTGGCACTGGCAATGAGCAGTTCTTC.

The chain carries TRBV19 and TRBJ2-1; D not certain. The germline V gene has CDR1 LNHDA and CDR2 SQIVND (reference sequence). The CDR3 is made up of 13 amino acids. V lost 3 bases, J lost 9 bases, and 12 bases lay in between. CDR3 sequence (DNA): TGTGCCAGTAGTATGAGGCTTACTGGTGAGCAGTTCTTC. Its translation: CASSMRLTGEQFF.

The rearrangement links TRBV7-9 to TRBJ1-1; a possible D gene is TRBD1 (5 bases). Germline V gene sequence: CDR1 SEHNR, CDR2 FQNEAQ (reference sequence). The V and J ends lost 5 bases and 0 bases respectively, with 10 bases between them. The CDR3 has 14 amino acids. The DNA for the CDR3 is TGTGCCAGCAGCAGACAGACGCTGAACACTGAAGCTTTCTTT. Translated, it gives CASSRQTLNTEAFF.

The rearrangement links TRBV6-6 to TRBJ2-1; the D gene is possibly TRBD2 (5 bases). The CDR3 covers 15 residues. V gave up 5 bases and J gave up 10 bases, with 21 bases separating them. Germline V CDR1 and CDR2: MNHNY, SVGAGI (reference sequence). The CDR3 nucleotides are TGTGCCAGCAGTCAACACCTTCTAGGTACGGGGGAGCAGTTCTTC. Translated: CASSQHLLGTGEQFF.

The chain has TRBV30 and TRBJ2-3; D unclear. V lost 0 bases to trimming and J lost 8 bases, with 9 bases between them. CDR1 is GTSNPN, CDR2 SVGIG, per germline (reference sequence). The length of the CDR3 is 12 residues. The CDR3 here is CAWSVPAGTQYF. CDR3 nucleotide sequence: TGTGCCTGGAGTGTACCGGCAGGTACGCAGTATTTT.

V is TRBV5-1 and J is TRBJ1-4; 9 bases line up with TRBD1. V shed 2 bases, J shed 8 bases, and the junction held 4 bases outside the gene matches. Germline CDR1 reads SGHRS; CDR2 reads YFSETQ. CDR3 length equals 14 residues. The DNA of the CDR3 is TGCGCCAGCAGCTTTAACAGGGGGCGCGAAAAACTGTTTTTT. Its protein product is CASSFNRGREKLFF.

The chain is built from TRBV19 and TRBJ2-1; D call uncertain. CDR3 length: 15 residues. V was pared by 9 bases and J by 1 base, with 16 bases between. Germline lookup yields CDR1 LNHDA and CDR2 SQIVND (reference sequence). For the CDR3, the DNA is TGTGCCAGCAGATTTCTGCGGCAGTCCTACAATGAGCAGTTCTTC. It is translated as CASRFLRQSYNEQFF.

This clone was observed a single time. The V gene is TRBV27, the J gene TRBJ2-7; tentatively, D is TRBD2 (6 bases). Trimming left V 6 bases short and J 7 bases short, with 22 bases between. CDR3 size: 15 residues. Germline lookup yields CDR1 MNHEY and CDR2 SMNVEV (reference sequence). CDR3 nucleotide sequence: TGTGCCAGCAGAAACCCCCGGGGGTTTCTGGGGGAGCAGTACTTC. The encoded protein is CASRNPRGFLGEQYF.

In this sample, this clone turned up once. The chain carries TRBV7-2 and TRBJ1-6; perhaps TRBD1 as D (5 bases). CDR1 and CDR2 (germline): SGHTA, FQGNSA. V was trimmed by 2 bases and J by 6 bases, leaving 11 bases between them. The length of the CDR3 is 15 residues. CDR3 in amino acids: CASSLLGDSNSPLHF. The CDR3 nucleotides are TGTGCCAGCAGCTTACTCGGGGACTCTAATTCACCCCTCCACTTT.

This chain connects TRBV5-1 to TRBJ2-1; 10 bases fit TRBD2. V dropped 4 bases and J dropped 10; count of bases not matched to a gene: 8. This CDR3 contains 14 residues. Per germline, CDR1 SGHRS and CDR2 YFSETQ. DNA of the CDR3: TGCGCCAGCAGCGATAGCGGGAGGACGGGAGAGCAGTTCTTC. Protein product: CASSDSGRTGEQFF. The full variable domain, its missing parts supplied by reference TRBV5-1 and TRBJ2-1, is KAGVTQTPRYLIKTRGQQVTLSCSPISGHRSVSWYQQTPGQGLQFLFEYFSETQRNKGNFPGRFSGRQFSNSRSEMNVSTLELGDSALYLCASSDSGRTGEQFFGPGTRLTVL.

The V gene is TRBV5-1, the J gene TRBJ1-2; a weak D match, TRBD1 (6 bases). The V gene's germline CDR1 is SGHRS and CDR2 YFSETQ. Trimming took off 4 bases at V and 8 bases at J, with 21 bases between the two ends. There are 15 residues in the CDR3. The CDR3 DNA reads as TGCGCCAGCAGCCTCATCTTTGGGGGCGCGGAGGGCTACACCTTC. It codes for CASSLIFGGAEGYTF.